This T cell receptor beta chain was sequenced for a study of T cells in Graves' hyperthyroidism and ophthalmopathy. Study information: The authors collected peripheral blood at initial diagnosis, before any treatment. Study conclusions and caveats: Most expanded thyroid clonotypes above 0.001 also appeared in blood.

TCR beta CDR3 regions were amplified from RNA. Carried out on the TCR CDR3, a first-round RT-PCR used the HTBI primer set. TCRdb re-called the multiplex PCR reads with MiXCR, one entry per CDR3 protein. The table shows more than 350,000 distinct CDR3 sequences, with 17% occurring only once. Thyroid ultrasound, orbital computed tomography, clinical symptoms, and serum thyroxine and TRAb underpinned diagnoses. The PBMCs were taken from approximately 9 ml of fresh peripheral blood. This CDR3 is 16 amino acids long. Germline lookup yields CDR1 SEHNR and CDR2 FQNEAQ (reference sequence). The V end lost 5 bases, the J end lost 4 bases, and 18 bases lay between the germline ends. This clonotype was counted many times. Its antigen is currently unknown.

V usage is TRBV7-9 and J usage is TRBJ2-1; possible D gene TRBD1, 6 bases. The sample was blood. The clonotype was recovered from a young woman with Graves' hyperthyroidism that later progressed to Graves' ophthalmopathy. The CDR3, as DNA: TGTGCCAGCAGCCCCTATGTCGGACAGATTTACAATGAGCAGTTCTTC. The encoded protein is CASSPYVGQIYNEQFF.